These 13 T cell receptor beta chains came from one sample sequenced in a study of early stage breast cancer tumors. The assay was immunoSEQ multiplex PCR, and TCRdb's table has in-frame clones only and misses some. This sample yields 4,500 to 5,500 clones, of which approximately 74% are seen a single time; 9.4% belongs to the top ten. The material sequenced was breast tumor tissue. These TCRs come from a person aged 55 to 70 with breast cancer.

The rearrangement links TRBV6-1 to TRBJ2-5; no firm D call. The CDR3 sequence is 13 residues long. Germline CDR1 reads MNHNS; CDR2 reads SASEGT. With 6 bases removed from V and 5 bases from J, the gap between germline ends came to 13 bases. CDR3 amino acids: CASRNQDLETQYF. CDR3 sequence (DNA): TGTGCCAGCAGAAATCAGGATCTGGAGACCCAGTACTTC.

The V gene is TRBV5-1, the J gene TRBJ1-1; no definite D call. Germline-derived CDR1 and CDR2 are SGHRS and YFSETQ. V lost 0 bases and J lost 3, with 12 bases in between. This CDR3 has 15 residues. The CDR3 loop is CASSLAFRADTEAFF. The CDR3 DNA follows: TGCGCCAGCAGCTTGGCATTTAGGGCAGACACTGAAGCTTTCTTT.

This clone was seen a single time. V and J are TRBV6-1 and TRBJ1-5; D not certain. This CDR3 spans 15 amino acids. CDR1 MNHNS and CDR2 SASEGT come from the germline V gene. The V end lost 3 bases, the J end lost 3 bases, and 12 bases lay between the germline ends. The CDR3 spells CASSDGRGNNQPQHF. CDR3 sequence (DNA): TGTGCCAGCAGTGATGGTAGAGGGAACAATCAGCCCCAGCATTTT.

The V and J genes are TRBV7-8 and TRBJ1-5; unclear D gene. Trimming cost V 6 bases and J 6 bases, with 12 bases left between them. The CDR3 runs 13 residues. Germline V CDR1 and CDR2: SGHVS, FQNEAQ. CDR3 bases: TGTGCCAGCAGTATCGGACGCGGTCAGCCCCAGCATTTT. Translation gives CASSIGRGQPQHF.

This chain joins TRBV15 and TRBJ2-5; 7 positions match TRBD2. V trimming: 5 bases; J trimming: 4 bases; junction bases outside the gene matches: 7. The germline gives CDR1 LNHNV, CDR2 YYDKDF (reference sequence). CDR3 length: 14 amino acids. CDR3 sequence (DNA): TGTGCCACCAGCGGAGGAGCGGGGCGAGAGACCCAGTACTTC. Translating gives CATSGGAGRETQYF.

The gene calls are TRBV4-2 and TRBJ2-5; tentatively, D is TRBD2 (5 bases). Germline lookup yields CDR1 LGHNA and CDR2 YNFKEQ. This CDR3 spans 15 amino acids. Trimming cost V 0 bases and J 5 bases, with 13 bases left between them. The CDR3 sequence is CASSQDTRKRETQYF. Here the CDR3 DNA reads TGTGCCAGCAGCCAAGATACTAGGAAGCGGGAGACCCAGTACTTC.

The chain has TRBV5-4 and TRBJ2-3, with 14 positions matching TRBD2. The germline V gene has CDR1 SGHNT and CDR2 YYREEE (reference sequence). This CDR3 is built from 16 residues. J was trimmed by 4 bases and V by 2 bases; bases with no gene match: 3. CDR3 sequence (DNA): TGTGCCAGCAGCTTCGGACTAGCGGGAGGATCAGATACGCAGTATTTT. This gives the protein CASSFGLAGGSDTQYF.

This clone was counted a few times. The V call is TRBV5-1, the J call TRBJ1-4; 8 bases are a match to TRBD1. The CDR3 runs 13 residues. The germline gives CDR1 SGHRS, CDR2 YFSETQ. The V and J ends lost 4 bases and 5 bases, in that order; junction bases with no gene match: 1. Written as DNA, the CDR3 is TGCGCCAGCAGCGGGACAGGCAATGAAAAACTGTTTTTT. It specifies CASSGTGNEKLFF.

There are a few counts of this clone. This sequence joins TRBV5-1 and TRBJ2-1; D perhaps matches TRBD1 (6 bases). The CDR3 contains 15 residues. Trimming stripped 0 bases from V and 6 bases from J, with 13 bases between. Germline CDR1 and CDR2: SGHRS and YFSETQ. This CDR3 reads CASSLAVGASNEQFF. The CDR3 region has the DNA TGCGCCAGCAGCTTGGCCGTGGGGGCAAGCAATGAGCAGTTCTTC.

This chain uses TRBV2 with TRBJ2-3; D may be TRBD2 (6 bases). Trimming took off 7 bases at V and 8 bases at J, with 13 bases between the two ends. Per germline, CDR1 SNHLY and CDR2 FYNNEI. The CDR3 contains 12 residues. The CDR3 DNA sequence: TGTGCCAGCACTCCGGGGCGGGGTACGCAGTATTTT. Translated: CASTPGRGTQYF.

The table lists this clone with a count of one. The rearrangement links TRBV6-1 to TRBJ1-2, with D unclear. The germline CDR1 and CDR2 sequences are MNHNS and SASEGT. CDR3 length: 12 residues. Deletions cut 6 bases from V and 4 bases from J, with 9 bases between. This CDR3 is CASRPGSYGYTF. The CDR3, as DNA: TGTGCCAGCAGACCGGGGAGCTATGGCTACACCTTC.

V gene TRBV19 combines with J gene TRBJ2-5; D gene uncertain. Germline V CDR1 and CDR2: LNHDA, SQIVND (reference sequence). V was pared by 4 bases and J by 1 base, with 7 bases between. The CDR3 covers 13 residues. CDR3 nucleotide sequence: TGTGCCAGTAGTAGGAGCATCCAAGAGACCCAGTACTTC. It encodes CASSRSIQETQYF.

CDR3 sequence reads: CASSQIDGSYEQYF. For the CDR3, the DNA is TGTGCCAGTAGTCAGATCGACGGAAGCTACGAGCAGTACTTC. The chain has TRBV19 and TRBJ2-7; no clear D gene. The germline V gene has CDR1 LNHDA and CDR2 SQIVND (reference sequence). This CDR3 comprises 14 residues. V lost 5 bases and J lost 3, with 14 bases in between.